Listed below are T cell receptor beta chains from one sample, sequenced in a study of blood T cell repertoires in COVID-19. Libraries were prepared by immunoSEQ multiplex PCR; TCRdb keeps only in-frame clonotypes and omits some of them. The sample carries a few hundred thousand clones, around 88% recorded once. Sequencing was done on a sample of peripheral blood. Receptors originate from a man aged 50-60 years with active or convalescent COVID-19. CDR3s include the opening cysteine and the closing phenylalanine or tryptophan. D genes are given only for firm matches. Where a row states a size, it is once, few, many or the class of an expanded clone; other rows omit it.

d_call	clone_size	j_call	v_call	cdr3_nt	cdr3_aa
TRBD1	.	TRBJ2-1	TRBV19	TGTGCCAGTAGTGTGGACAGGCGGAATGAGCAGTTCTTC	CASSVDRRNEQFF
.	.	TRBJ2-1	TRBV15	TGTGCCACCAGCAGAGATGGGAGGACCTACAATGAGCAGTTCTTC	CATSRDGRTYNEQFF
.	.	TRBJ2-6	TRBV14	TGTGCCAGCAGCCATGGAGGCGCGATCTCTGGGGCCAACGTCCTGACTTTC	CASSHGGAISGANVLTF
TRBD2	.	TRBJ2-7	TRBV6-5	TGTGCCAGCAATACGGGAGGTGTGCAGTACTTC	CASNTGGVQYF
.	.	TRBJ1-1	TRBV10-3	TGTGCCATCAGTGAATACAGGGAGAGCACTGAAGCTTTCTTT	CAISEYRESTEAFF
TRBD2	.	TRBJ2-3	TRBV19	TGTGCCAGTAGTATACTAGCGGACACAGATACGCAGTATTTT	CASSILADTDTQYF
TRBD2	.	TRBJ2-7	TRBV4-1	TGCGCCAACAGCCTAGAGGCCTTAGCGGGGGGGCTCGAGCAGTACTTC	CANSLEALAGGLEQYF
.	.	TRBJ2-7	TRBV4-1	TGCGCCAGCAGCCAGGGACCGAGGGCCGGGGGCTCCTACGAGCAGTACTTC	CASSQGPRAGGSYEQYF
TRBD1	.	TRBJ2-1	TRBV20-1	TGCAGTGCTAGTGAGGGGGCGAATAATGAGCAGTTCTTC	CSASEGANNEQFF
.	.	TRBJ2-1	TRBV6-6	TGTGCCAGCAGTTACTCGACAGCGATTGAGCAGTTCTTC	CASSYSTAIEQFF
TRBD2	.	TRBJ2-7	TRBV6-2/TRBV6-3	TGTGCCAGCAGTGGACTAGCGGGGGGGAAAGTCGAGCAGTACTTC	CASSGLAGGKVEQYF
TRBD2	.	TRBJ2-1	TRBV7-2	TGTGCCAGTCTTAGCCCGGCTAGCGGGAGGAAAAATGAGCAGTTCTTC	CASLSPASGRKNEQFF
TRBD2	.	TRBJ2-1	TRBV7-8	TGTGCCAGCAGCTTTAGCGGGATCACCTACAATGAGCAGTTCTTC	CASSFSGITYNEQFF
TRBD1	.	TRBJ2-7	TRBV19	TGTGCCAGTAGTCTTACAGGGGAAAGCGAGCAGTACTTC	CASSLTGESEQYF
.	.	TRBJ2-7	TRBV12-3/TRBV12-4	TGTGCCAGCAGTCGCCTCGGGGACGAGCAGTACTTC	CASSRLGDEQYF
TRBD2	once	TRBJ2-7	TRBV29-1	TGCAGCGTTGAAGTACATGTGGGACTAGCGGGAAACGAGCAGTACTTC	CSVEVHVGLAGNEQYF
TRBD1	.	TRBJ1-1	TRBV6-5	TGTGCCAGCAGAGGGACAGGGTCGAACACTGAAGCTTTCTTT	CASRGTGSNTEAFF
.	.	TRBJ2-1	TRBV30	TGTGCCTGGAGTCCTAATGTGGATGAGCAGTTCTTC	CAWSPNVDEQFF
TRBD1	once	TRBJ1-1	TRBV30	TGTGCCTGGAGTGTACAGGGGATGAACACTGAAGCTTTCTTT	CAWSVQGMNTEAFF
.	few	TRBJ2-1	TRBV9	TGTGCCAGCAGCGCGTATGGTGGGGGGAATGAGCAGTTCTTC	CASSAYGGGNEQFF
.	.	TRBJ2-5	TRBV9	TGTGCCAGCAGCCCTCAGGGGTCGGAGACCCAGTACTTC	CASSPQGSETQYF
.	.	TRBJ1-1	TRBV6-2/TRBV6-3	TGTGCCAGCAGTTATGTTTTGCGGGGGGACACTGAAGCTTTCTTT	CASSYVLRGDTEAFF
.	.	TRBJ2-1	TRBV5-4	TGTGCCAGCAGCTTGGGTACAGGCGATGAGCAGTTCTTC	CASSLGTGDEQFF
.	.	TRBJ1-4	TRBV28	TGTGCCAGCAGTTTTGACCTTTATAGGAGAGGAGAAAAACTGTTTTTT	CASSFDLYRRGEKLFF
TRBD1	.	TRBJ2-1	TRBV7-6	TGTGCCAGCAGCTTAGAGGTTGGACAGGGGGCCCATGAGCAGTTCTTC	CASSLEVGQGAHEQFF
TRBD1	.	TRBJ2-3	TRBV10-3	TGTGCCATCAGTGAGTGGAGGACAGGGACCACAGATACGCAGTATTTT	CAISEWRTGTTDTQYF
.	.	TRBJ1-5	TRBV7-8	TGTGCCAGCAGCTTAAGATCTGGCAGGGGACGCAATCAGCCCCAGCATTTT	CASSLRSGRGRNQPQHF
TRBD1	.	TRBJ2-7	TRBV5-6	TGTGCCAGCAGCCCAGGGACAGGGGGCGCCTATGTGCAGTACTTC	CASSPGTGGAYVQYF
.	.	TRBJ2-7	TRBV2	TGTGCCAGCAGTGAAACCGCCGACTTAGCGACCCTCCCAAACGAGCAGTACTTC	CASSETADLATLPNEQYF
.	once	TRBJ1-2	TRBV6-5	TGTGCCAGCACAAGGTCCGGCGGTTATGGCTACACCTTC	CASTRSGGYGYTF
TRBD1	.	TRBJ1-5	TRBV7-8	TGTGCCAGCAGCTTAAAACAGGGGGCTAGCAATCAGCCCCAGCATTTT	CASSLKQGASNQPQHF
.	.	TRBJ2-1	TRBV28	TGTGCCAGCAGTGGCGGGACAGTCAATGAGCAGTTCTTC	CASSGGTVNEQFF
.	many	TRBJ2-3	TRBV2	TGTGCCAGCAGAACTCTCGGGACAGATACGCAGTATTTT	CASRTLGTDTQYF
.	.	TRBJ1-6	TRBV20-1	TGCAGTGCTAGTGAGACAGATTTTTATAATTCACCCCTCCACTTT	CSASETDFYNSPLHF
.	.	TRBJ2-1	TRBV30	TGTGCCTGGGGTACTAAAGGGAGTAGTGAGCAGTTCTTC	CAWGTKGSSEQFF
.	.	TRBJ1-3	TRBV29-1	TGCAGCGTGGTAGCTGGGGGAAACACCATATATTTT	CSVVAGGNTIYF
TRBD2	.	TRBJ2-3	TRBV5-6	TGTGCCAGCAGCTGGCAGAAACCCGGGGGGTTCACAGATACGCAGTATTTT	CASSWQKPGGFTDTQYF
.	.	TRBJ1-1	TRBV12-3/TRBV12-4	TGTGCCAGCAGTCTCAACGGGCAGGGTGAAGCTTTCTTT	CASSLNGQGEAFF
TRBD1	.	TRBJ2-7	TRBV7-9	TGTGCCAGCAGCACCGGGACAGCGTACGAGCAGTACTTC	CASSTGTAYEQYF
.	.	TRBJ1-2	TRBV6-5	TGTGCCACGGAAGGTTTCGGGGAGAACTATGGCTACACCTTC	CATEGFGENYGYTF